This TCR beta chain was recovered during a study of CXCR3-negative and CXCR3-positive naive CD8 T cells. Study-level results: Hydrophobicity was higher for TRB CDR3s found in CXCR3-positive naive cells than in CXCR3-negative naive cells.

Note on this clonotype: The antigen remains unidentified.

UMI-labeled 5' RACE yielded the TRB cDNA libraries. After re-calling the 5' RACE reads, TCRdb lists one entry per CDR3 protein, DNA absent. The ten most abundant clones cover about 0.62% of a sample with under 90,000 distinct CDR3 sequences. Germline CDR1 and CDR2: MDHEN and SYDVKM. CDR3 length equals 14 residues. The receptor comes from a human donor in good health. Some clones in this sample may be carry-over from other donors' samples. The material sequenced was naive CXCR3+ CD8+ T cells from blood. Subset specified: CD45RO-CCR7+CD27+CD95- naive CD8+ T cells expressing CXCR3 (TNR3+). J is TRBJ2-2 and V is TRBV28; the D gene TCRdb calls, TRBD1, cannot be checked with no DNA. CDR3: CASRAGGNTGELFF. Looking up the rest from reference TRBV28 and TRBJ2-2 gives the full variable domain: DVKVTQSSRYLVKRTGEKVFLECVQDMDHENMFWYRQDPGLGLRLIYFSYDVKMKEKGDIPEGYSVSREKKERFSLILESASTNQTSMYLCASRAGGNTGELFFGEGSRLTVL.